These T cell receptor beta chains were read from a single sample in a study of T cell repertoires in cytomegalovirus infection. These receptors have no identified antigens. In TCRdb, the reads were re-called with MiXCR into one record per CDR3 protein. The sample holds roughly 920,000 distinct CDR3 sequences, approximately 31% seen once. This specimen consisted of cultured CD8+ T cells from PBMCs, obtained from culture after CMV antigen stimulation. These receptors originate from a human donor in good health (CMV status not recorded). Some clones in this sample may be carry-over from other donors' samples. CDR3s include the opening cysteine and the closing phenylalanine or tryptophan. Fields, in order: J gene, V gene, clone size, D gene, CDR3 protein, CDR3 DNA. A D gene is named only where the DNA matches it firmly. The size entry is marked missing in some rows and otherwise reads once, few, many or a size class.

>TRBJ1-1|TRBV5-6|few|TRBD1
CASSNSGQGMNTEAFF
TGTGCCAGCAGCAACTCGGGACAGGGGATGAACACTGAAGCTTTCTTT
>TRBJ2-1|TRBV6-6|few|NA
CASSYLLVYNEQFF
TGTGCCAGCAGTTATCTGTTGGTTTACAATGAGCAGTTCTTC
>TRBJ1-2|TRBV6-1|few|TRBD1
CASSDTGGDYGYTF
TGTGCCAGCAGTGATACAGGGGGCGACTATGGCTACACCTTC
>TRBJ1-6|TRBV14|NA|NA
CASSQILGGASSPLHF
TGTGCCAGCAGCCAAATCCTAGGAGGGGCCTCTTCACCCCTCCACTTT
>TRBJ2-5|TRBV24-1|NA|NA
CATSLSWGGQQETQYF
TGTGCCACCAGCCTATCTTGGGGGGGACAGCAAGAGACCCAGTACTTC
>TRBJ1-2|TRBV6-1|NA|NA
CASSEFNSDYGYTF
TGTGCCAGCAGTGAATTTAACAGTGATTATGGCTACACCTTC
>TRBJ1-1|TRBV7-2|many|NA
CASSLILGSPEAFF
TGTGCCAGCAGCCTCATTCTAGGGTCTCCTGAAGCTTTCTTT
>TRBJ2-5|TRBV20-1|NA|TRBD2
CSASVFPGTSGVGETQYF
TGCAGTGCTAGCGTCTTCCCCGGGACTAGCGGGGTTGGGGAGACCCAGTACTTC
>TRBJ1-1|TRBV7-6|NA|NA
CASSSGREDTEAFF
TGTGCCAGCAGCTCGGGCAGGGAAGACACTGAAGCTTTCTTT
>TRBJ1-1|TRBV4-3|few|NA
CASSSKVSGSEAFF
TGCGCCAGCAGCTCCAAGGTGAGCGGGTCTGAAGCTTTCTTT
>TRBJ1-1|TRBV29-1|once|NA
CSAQRGGGTEAFF
TGCAGCGCCCAGAGGGGGGGCGGCACTGAAGCTTTCTTT
>TRBJ2-1|TRBV20-1|NA|TRBD2
CSAPGTSGGRAYNEQFF
TGCAGTGCCCCGGGGACTAGCGGGGGGCGAGCCTACAATGAGCAGTTCTTC
>TRBJ2-7|TRBV7-6|NA|NA
CTSSPTSSYEQYF
TGTACCAGCAGCCCGACATCTTCCTACGAGCAGTACTTC
>TRBJ2-2|TRBV6-2/TRBV6-3|NA|NA
CASSPLTGSGELFF
TGTGCCAGCAGTCCCCTAACGGGGTCCGGAGAGCTGTTTTTT
>TRBJ2-1|TRBV12-3/TRBV12-4|few|TRBD2
CASSASGRHNEQFF
TGTGCCAGCAGCGCTAGCGGGAGACACAATGAGCAGTTCTTC
>TRBJ1-1|TRBV29-1|NA|NA
CSGGRVGTEVFF
TGCAGCGGGGGGAGGGTAGGGACTGAAGTTTTCTTT
>TRBJ1-1|TRBV5-1|few|TRBD1
CSSSLTGMNTEAFF
TGCTCCAGCAGCTTGACAGGGATGAACACTGAAGCTTTCTTT
>TRBJ2-2|TRBV5-6|NA|NA
CASSLEQAPGELFF
TGTGCCAGCAGCTTGGAACAAGCACCCGGGGAGCTGTTTTTT
>TRBJ2-1|TRBV10-3|NA|NA
CAISESDAKHEQFF
TGTGCCATCAGTGAGTCGGATGCTAAGCATGAGCAGTTCTTC
>TRBJ2-1|TRBV7-3|NA|NA
CASFPQEGGYNEQFF
TGTGCCAGCTTCCCCCAGGAGGGGGGGTACAATGAGCAGTTCTTC
>TRBJ2-2|TRBV4-1|few|TRBD1
CASSPAGGQGSTGELFF
TGCGCCAGCAGCCCTGCCGGGGGACAGGGGAGCACCGGGGAGCTGTTTTTT
>TRBJ2-5|TRBV9|NA|NA
CASSHDPGGPETQYF
TGTGCCAGCAGCCACGACCCTGGGGGCCCGGAGACCCAGTACTTC
>TRBJ2-2|TRBV27|NA|NA
CASSLKWGNTGELFF
TGTGCCAGCAGCCTCAAGTGGGGGAACACCGGGGAGCTGTTTTTT
>TRBJ1-2|TRBV7-8|NA|NA
CASSLAPISNYGYTF
TGTGCCAGCAGCTTAGCCCCGATTTCTAACTATGGCTACACCTTC
>TRBJ1-5|TRBV7-2|many|NA
CASSLQDSGPQPQHF
TGTGCCAGCAGCTTGCAGGACAGTGGCCCACAGCCCCAGCATTTT
>TRBJ2-1|TRBV27|NA|NA
CASSLSPGARNEQFF
TGTGCCAGCAGTTTATCGCCGGGGGCACGGAATGAGCAGTTCTTC
>TRBJ2-5|TRBV6-8|once|NA
CANSPAGMMETQYF
TGTGCCAACAGTCCAGCAGGGATGATGGAGACCCAGTACTTC
>TRBJ2-1|TRBV4-1|few|NA
CASSQGGAGFSYNEQFF
TGCGCCAGCAGCCAAGGGGGGGCGGGGTTCTCCTACAATGAGCAGTTCTTC
>TRBJ1-1|TRBV3-1|NA|NA
CANSHISSGKAEAFF
TGTGCCAACAGCCACATTTCCTCAGGGAAAGCTGAAGCTTTCTTT
>TRBJ1-2|TRBV27|few|NA
CASSLYSSGDYGYTF
TGTGCCAGCAGTTTATACAGTTCGGGAGACTATGGCTACACCTTC
>TRBJ2-1|TRBV15|few|NA
CATRDGQHNEQFF
TGTGCCACCAGGGACGGACAGCACAATGAGCAGTTCTTC